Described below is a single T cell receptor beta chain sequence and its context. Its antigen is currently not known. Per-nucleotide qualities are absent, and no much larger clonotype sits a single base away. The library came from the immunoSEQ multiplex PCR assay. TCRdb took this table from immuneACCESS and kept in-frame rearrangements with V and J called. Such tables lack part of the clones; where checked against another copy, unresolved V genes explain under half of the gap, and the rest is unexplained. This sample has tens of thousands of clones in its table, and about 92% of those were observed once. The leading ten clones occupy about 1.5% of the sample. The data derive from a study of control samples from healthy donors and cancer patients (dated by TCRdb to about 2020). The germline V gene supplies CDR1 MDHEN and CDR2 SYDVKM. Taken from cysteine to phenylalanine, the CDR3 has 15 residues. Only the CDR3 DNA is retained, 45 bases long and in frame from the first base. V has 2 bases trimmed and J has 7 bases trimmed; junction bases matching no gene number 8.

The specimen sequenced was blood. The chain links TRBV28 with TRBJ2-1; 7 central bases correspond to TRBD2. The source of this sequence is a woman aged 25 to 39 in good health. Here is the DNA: TGTGCCAGCAGTTTAGGGGGGGATTATAGAAATGAGCAGTTCTTC. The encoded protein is CASSLGGDYRNEQFF.